This T cell receptor (beta chain) was observed in a study of blood T cell repertoires in COVID-19. Study overall: PBMCs, B-cell-depleted T cells, or T cells were the source of the cDNA or gDNA that made up the material.

The repertoire was sequenced with immunoSEQ multiplex PCR; TCRdb's copy has only in-frame clones and lacks some. The data contain a few hundred thousand clones, approximately 85% of them seen just once; the ten biggest clones take up 0.75% to 0.95%. The sequencing sample was made of peripheral blood. This TCR came from a human donor with COVID-19, enrolled during active disease. The donor label of this sample is uncertain.

The CDR3 loop reads CASSFNGDTEAFF. CDR3 bases: TGTGCCAGCAGCTTTAACGGGGACACTGAAGCTTTCTTT. J is TRBJ1-1 and V is TRBV7-9; no firm D call. V gave up 3 bases and J gave up 3 bases, with 8 bases separating them. The CDR3 runs 13 residues. Germline V gene lookup returns CDR1 SEHNR and CDR2 FQNEAQ (reference sequence).